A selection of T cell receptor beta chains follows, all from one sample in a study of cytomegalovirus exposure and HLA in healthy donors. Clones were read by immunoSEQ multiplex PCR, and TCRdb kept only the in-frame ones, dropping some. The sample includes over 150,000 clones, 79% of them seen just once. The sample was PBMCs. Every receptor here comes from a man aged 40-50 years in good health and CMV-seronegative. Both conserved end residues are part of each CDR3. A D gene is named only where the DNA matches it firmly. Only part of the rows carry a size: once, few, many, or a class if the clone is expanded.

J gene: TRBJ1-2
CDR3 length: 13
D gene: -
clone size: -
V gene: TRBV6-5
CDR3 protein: CASSAGANYGYTF
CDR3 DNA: TGTGCCAGCAGCGCTGGAGCTAACTATGGCTACACCTTC

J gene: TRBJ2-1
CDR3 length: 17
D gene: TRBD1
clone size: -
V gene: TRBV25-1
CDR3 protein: CASSPHPGTGGYNEQFF
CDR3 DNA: TGTGCCAGCAGCCCCCACCCCGGGACAGGGGGCTACAATGAGCAGTTCTTC

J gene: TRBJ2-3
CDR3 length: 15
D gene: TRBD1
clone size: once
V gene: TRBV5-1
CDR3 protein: CASSVRDSRTDTQYF
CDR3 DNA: TGCGCCAGCAGCGTCCGGGACAGCCGCACAGATACGCAGTATTTT

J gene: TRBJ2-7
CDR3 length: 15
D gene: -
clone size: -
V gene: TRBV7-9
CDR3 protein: CSSSSPQGSSYEQYF
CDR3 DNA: TGTTCCAGCAGCTCCCCCCAGGGGAGCTCCTACGAGCAGTACTTC

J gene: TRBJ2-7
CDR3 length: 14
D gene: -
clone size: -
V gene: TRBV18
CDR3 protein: CASSPRGGKDEQYF
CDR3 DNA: TGTGCCAGCTCACCACGCGGGGGCAAAGACGAGCAGTACTTC

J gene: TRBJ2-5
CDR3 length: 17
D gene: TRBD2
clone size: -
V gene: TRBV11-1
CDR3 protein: CASSLTPSGRASETQYF
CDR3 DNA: TGTGCCAGCAGCTTAACTCCTAGCGGGAGGGCTTCAGAGACCCAGTACTTC

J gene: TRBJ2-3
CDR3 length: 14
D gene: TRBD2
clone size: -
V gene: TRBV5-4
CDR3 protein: CASQRGRASDTQYF
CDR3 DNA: TGTGCCAGCCAGCGCGGGAGGGCCTCCGATACGCAGTATTTT

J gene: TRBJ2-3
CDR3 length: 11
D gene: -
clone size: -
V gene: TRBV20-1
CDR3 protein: CSARLAGTQYF
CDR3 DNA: TGCAGTGCTAGACTAGCAGGCACGCAGTATTTT

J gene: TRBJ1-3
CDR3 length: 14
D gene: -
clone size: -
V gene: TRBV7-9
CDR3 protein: CSSSLGLAGNTIYF
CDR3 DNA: TGTTCCAGCAGCTTAGGCTTAGCTGGAAACACCATATATTTT

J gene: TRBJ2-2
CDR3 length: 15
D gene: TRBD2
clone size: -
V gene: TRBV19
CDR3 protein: CASSWDYPGSGELFF
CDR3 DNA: TGTGCCAGTAGTTGGGACTACCCGGGGTCCGGGGAGCTGTTTTTT

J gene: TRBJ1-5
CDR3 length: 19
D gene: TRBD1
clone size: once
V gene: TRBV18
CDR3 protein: CASSAGLGQGAFSNQPQHF
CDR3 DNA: TGTGCCAGCTCGGCCGGCTTGGGACAGGGGGCCTTTAGCAATCAGCCCCAGCATTTT

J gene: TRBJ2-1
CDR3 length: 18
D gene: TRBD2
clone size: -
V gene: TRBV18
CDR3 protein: CASSPDRGAGGRYNEQFF
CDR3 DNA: TGTGCCAGCTCACCTGATCGGGGGGCGGGAGGAAGGTACAATGAGCAGTTCTTC

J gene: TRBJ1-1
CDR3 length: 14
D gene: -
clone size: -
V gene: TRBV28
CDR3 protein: CASSFIGGPARAFF
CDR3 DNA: TGTGCCAGCAGTTTCATCGGGGGGCCGGCCAGAGCTTTCTTT

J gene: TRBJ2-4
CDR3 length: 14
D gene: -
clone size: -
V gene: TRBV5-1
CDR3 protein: CASSFRELEDSQYF
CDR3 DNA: TGCGCCAGCAGCTTTCGGGAGCTAGAAGACAGTCAGTACTTC

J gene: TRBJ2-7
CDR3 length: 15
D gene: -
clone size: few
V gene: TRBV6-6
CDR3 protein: CASSFVQGDRYEQYF
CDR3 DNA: TGTGCCAGCAGTTTCGTCCAGGGTGATCGCTACGAGCAGTACTTC

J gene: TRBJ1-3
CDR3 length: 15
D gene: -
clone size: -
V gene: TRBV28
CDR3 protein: CASSYVAGSGNTIYF
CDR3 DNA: TGTGCCAGCAGTTACGTTGCAGGGTCGGGAAACACCATATATTTT

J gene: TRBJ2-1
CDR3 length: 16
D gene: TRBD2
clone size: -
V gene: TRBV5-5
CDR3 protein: CASSLTRLAGAYEQFF
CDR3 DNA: TGTGCCAGCAGCTTGACGCGGCTAGCGGGAGCATATGAGCAGTTCTTC

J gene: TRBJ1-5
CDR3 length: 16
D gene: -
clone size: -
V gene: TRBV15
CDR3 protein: CATSRDRRHSNQPQHF
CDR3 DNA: TGTGCCACCAGCAGAGATAGGCGGCATAGCAATCAGCCCCAGCATTTT

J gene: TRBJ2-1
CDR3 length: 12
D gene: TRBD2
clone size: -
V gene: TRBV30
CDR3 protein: CAWNPGGNEQFF
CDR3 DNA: TGTGCCTGGAATCCGGGGGGGAATGAGCAGTTCTTC

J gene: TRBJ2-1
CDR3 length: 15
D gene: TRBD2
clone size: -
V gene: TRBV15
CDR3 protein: CATSKAGGGNNEQFF
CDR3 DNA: TGTGCCACCAGCAAAGCCGGCGGGGGGAACAATGAGCAGTTCTTC

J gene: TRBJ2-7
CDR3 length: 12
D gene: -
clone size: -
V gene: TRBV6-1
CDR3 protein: CASSESGGRPYF
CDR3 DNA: TGTGCCAGCAGTGAATCCGGGGGGCGGCCGTACTTC

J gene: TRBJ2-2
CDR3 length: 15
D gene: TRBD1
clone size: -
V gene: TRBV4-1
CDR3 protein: CASSQTGGGAGELFF
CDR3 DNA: TGCGCCAGCAGCCAAACAGGGGGCGGGGCCGGGGAGCTGTTTTTT

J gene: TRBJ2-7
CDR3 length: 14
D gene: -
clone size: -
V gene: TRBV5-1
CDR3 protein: CASSPRLRTYEQYF
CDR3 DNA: TGCGCCAGCAGCCCCCGGTTACGCACCTACGAGCAGTACTTC

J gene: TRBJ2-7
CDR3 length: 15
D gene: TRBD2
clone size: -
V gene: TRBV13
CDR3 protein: CASSSGGGRAYEQYF
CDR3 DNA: TGTGCCAGCAGCTCCGGGGGCGGGAGGGCCTACGAGCAGTACTTC

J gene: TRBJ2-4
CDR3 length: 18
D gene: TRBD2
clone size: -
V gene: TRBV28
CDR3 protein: CASSPRASGRVAKNIQYF
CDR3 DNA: TGTGCCAGCAGTCCAAGGGCTAGCGGGAGGGTAGCCAAAAACATTCAGTACTTC

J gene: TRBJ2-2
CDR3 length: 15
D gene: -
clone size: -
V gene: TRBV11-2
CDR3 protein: CASSTPRGNAGELFF
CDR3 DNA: TGTGCCAGCAGCACCCCTAGGGGGAACGCCGGGGAGCTGTTTTTT

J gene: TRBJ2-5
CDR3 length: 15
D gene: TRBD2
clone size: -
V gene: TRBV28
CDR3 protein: CASSLPSSGLETQYF
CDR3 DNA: TGTGCCAGCAGCCTTCCCTCTAGCGGGCTTGAGACCCAGTACTTC

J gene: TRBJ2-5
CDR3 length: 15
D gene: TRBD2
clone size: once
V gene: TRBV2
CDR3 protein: CASNRLAGDQETQYF
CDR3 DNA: TGTGCCAGCAACCGCCTAGCGGGAGACCAAGAGACCCAGTACTTC

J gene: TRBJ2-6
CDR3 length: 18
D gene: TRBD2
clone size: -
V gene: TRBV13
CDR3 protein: CASSLGTSGNSGANVLTF
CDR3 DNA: TGTGCCAGCAGCTTAGGGACTAGCGGGAACTCTGGGGCCAACGTCCTGACTTTC

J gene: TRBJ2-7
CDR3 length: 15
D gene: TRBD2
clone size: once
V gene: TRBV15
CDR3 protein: CATSRDRGEGNEQYF
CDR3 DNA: TGTGCCACCAGCAGAGATCGGGGGGAGGGGAACGAGCAGTACTTC

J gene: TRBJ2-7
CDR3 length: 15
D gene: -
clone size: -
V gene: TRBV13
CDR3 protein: CASSFGDRGSYEQYF
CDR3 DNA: TGTGCCAGCAGCTTCGGTGACCGGGGCTCCTACGAGCAGTACTTC

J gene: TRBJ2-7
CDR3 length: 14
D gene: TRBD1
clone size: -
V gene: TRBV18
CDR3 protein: CASSPGQGAYEQYF
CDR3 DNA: TGTGCCAGCTCACCCGGACAGGGGGCATACGAGCAGTACTTC

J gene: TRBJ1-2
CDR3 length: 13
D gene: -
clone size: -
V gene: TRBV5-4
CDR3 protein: CASSLDRLYGYTF
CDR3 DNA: TGTGCCAGCAGCTTGGACAGGTTGTATGGCTACACCTTC

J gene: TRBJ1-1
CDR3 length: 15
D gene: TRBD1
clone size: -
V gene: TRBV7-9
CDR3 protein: CASSLGQPKNTEAFF
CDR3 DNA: TGTGCCAGCAGCTTGGGACAGCCAAAGAACACTGAAGCTTTCTTT

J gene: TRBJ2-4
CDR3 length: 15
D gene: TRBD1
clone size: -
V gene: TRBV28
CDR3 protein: CASTGGGWGKNIQYF
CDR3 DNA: TGTGCCAGTACAGGGGGCGGTTGGGGCAAAAACATTCAGTACTTC

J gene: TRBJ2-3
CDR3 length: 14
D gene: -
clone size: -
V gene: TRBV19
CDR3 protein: CASSMTRIPDTQYF
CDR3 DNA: TGTGCCAGTAGTATGACACGTATCCCAGATACGCAGTATTTT

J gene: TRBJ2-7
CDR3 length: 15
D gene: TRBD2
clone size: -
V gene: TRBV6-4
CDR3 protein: CANPGGLAGTSEQYF
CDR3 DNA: TGTGCCAACCCCGGGGGCCTAGCGGGAACAAGCGAGCAGTACTTC

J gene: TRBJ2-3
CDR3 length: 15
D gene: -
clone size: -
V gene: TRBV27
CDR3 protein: CASRQQGRNTDTQYF
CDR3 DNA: TGTGCCAGCAGACAACAGGGACGCAACACAGATACGCAGTATTTT

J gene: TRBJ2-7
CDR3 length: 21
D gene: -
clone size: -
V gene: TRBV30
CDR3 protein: CAWSSPGLKLLDGYRSYEQYF
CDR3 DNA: TGTGCCTGGAGTTCACCGGGACTCAAACTTCTAGACGGGTACCGATCCTACGAGCAGTACTTC

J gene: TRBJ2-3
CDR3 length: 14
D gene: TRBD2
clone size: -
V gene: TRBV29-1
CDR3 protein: CSVRLAVDTDTQYF
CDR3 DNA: TGCAGCGTTAGACTAGCGGTAGACACAGATACGCAGTATTTT

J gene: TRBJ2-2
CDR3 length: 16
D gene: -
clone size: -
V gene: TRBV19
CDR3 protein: CASSIRGELRTGELFF
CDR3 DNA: TGTGCCAGTAGTATTAGGGGCGAGCTGCGGACCGGGGAGCTGTTTTTT

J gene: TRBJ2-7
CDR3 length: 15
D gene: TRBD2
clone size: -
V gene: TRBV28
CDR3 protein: CASSLEGGRAYEQYF
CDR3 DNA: TGTGCCAGCAGTTTAGAAGGCGGGAGGGCCTACGAGCAGTACTTC

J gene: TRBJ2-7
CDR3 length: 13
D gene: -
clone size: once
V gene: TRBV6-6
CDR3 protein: CASSRSARYEQYF
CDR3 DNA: TGTGCCAGCAGTAGGTCGGCGCGGTACGAGCAGTACTTC

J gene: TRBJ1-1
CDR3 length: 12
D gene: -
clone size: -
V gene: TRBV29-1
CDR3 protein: CSVDGVNTEAFF
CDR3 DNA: TGCAGCGTTGACGGGGTGAACACTGAAGCTTTCTTT

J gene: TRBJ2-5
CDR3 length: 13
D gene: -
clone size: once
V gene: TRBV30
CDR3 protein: CAWSASGQETQYF
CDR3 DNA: TGTGCCTGGAGTGCCAGCGGCCAAGAGACCCAGTACTTC

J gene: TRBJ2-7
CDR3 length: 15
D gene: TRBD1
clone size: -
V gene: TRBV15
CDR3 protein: CATSRGRQGSYEQYF
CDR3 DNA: TGTGCCACCAGCAGAGGTCGACAGGGCTCCTACGAGCAGTACTTC

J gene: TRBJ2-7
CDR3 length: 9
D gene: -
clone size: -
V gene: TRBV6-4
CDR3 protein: CASTYEQYF
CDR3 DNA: TGTGCCAGCACATACGAGCAGTACTTC

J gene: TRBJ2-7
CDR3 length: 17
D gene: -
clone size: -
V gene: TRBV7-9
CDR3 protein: CASSHPFGEPSSYEQYF
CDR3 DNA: TGTGCCAGCAGCCATCCTTTCGGGGAACCTAGCTCCTACGAGCAGTACTTC